Here is one TCR beta chain with its context. This sample is drawn from a study of blood T cell repertoires in COVID-19. The wider study: Donors in the United States, Italy and Spain gave samples during acute or convalescent COVID-19. T cells, B-cell-depleted T cells, or PBMCs provided the cDNA or gDNA that served as material.

V trimming: 4 bases; J trimming: 7 bases; junction bases outside the gene matches: 10. The CDR3 spans 16 residues. In the original processing: Reference gene primer amplification yielded estimated nucleated cell counts. Data came from immunoSEQ multiplex PCR; TCRdb stores just in-frame clones and leaves some out. The D gene and trimming were derived from the DNA, and the V and J assignments and clone size from that table. This sample has 150,000 to 160,000 clones; over 65% occur once, and the top ten carry roughly 1.5%. Source material: peripheral blood. The chain joins TRBV23-1 to TRBJ2-5; TRBD1 agrees at 12 bases. TRBV23-1 is classed as an ORF, of uncertain function. The clonotype originates from a man at least 80 years old with acute or convalescent COVID-19. The CDR3 here is CASSRYGTGGVGTQYF. CDR3 coding DNA: TGCGCCAGCAGTCGATATGGGACAGGGGGCGTCGGGACCCAGTACTTC.